This T cell receptor beta chain derives from a study of T-cell memory formation after mild COVID-19. Study at large: Largely donor-specific TCR clusters were found.

Each CDR3 protein is one row after TCRdb ran MiXCR on the 5' RACE reads. This table has about 400,000 distinct CDR3 sequences, more than 20% appearing once. Study findings and constraints: Pre-infection memory already had some responding clones, implying cross-reactive memory joined. Contracting clones localized mainly to CM and EM when CD4+ and mainly to EMRA when CD8+. There was a balanced CD4/CD8 profile in clones contracting day 15 to 85, and later expanders leaned CD4+.

CDR1 and CDR2 from the germline V gene are GTSNPN and SVGIG (reference sequence). The trim removed 7 bases at V and 4 bases at J, leaving 5 bases unmatched. This CDR3 has 13 residues. A note on this clonotype: The antigen remains undetermined.

This chain connects TRBV30 to TRBJ2-1; 9 bases fit TRBD2. Sequencing was done on a sample of PBMCs or a T cell subset sorted from them (not recorded which). This clonotype was sampled from an adult woman who had mild COVID-19 (a few samples of this study predate the infection). Cell type and time point are not known. For the CDR3, the DNA is TGTGCCTATGCGGGGGGGTGGTACAATGAGCAGTTCTTC. Its protein product is CAYAGGWYNEQFF. The full variable domain, rest sourced from reference TRBV30 and TRBJ2-1, is SQTIHQWPATLVQPVGSPLSLECTVEGTSNPNLYWYRQAAGRGLQLLFYSVGIGQISSEVPQNLSASRPQDRQFILSSKKLLLSDSGFYLCAYAGGWYNEQFFGPGTRLTVL.